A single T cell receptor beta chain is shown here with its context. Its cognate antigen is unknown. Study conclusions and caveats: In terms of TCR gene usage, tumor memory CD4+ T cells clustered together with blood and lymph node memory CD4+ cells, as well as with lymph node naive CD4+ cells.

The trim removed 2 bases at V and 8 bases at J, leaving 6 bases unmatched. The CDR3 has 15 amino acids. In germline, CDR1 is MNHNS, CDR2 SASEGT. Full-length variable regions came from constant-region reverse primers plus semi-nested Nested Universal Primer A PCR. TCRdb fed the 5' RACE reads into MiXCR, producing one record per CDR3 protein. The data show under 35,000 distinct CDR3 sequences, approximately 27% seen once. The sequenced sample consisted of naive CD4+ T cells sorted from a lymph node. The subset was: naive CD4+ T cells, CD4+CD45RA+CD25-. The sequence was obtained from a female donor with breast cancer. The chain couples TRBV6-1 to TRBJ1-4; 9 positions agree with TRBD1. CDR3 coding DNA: TGTGCCAGCAGTGAAACAGGGGGCAGTGGGGAAAAACTGTTTTTT. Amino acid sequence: CASSETGGSGEKLFF.